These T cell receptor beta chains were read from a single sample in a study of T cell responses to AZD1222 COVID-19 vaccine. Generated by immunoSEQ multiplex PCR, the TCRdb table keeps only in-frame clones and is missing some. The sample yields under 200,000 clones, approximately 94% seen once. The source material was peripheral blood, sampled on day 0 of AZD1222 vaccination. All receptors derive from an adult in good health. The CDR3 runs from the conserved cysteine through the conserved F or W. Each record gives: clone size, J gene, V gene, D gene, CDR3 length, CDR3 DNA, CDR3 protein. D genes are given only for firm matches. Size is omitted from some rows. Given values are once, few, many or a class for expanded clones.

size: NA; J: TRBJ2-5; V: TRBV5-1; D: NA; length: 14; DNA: TGCGCCAGCAGCTTCGGATCCCGTGCGGAGACCCAGTACTTC; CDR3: CASSFGSRAETQYF
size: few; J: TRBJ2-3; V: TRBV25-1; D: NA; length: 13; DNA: TGTGCCAGCAGTCTTAGGGTTGCAGATACGCAGTATTTT; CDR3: CASSLRVADTQYF
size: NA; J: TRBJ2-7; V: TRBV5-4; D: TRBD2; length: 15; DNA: TGTGCCAGCAGCGATAGCGGGATAAGGCCCTACGAGCAGTACTTC; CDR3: CASSDSGIRPYEQYF
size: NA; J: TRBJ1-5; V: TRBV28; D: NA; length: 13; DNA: TGTGCCAGCAGATTACGAGGCAATCAGCCCCAGCATTTT; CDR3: CASRLRGNQPQHF
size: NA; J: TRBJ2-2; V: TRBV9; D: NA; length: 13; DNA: TGTGCCAGCAGCGGACTAGTCGGCGGGGAGCTGTTTTTT; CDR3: CASSGLVGGELFF
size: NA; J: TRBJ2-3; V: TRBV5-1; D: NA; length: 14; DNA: TGCGCCAGCAGCTTACAGGGAGAGACAGATACGCAGTATTTT; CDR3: CASSLQGETDTQYF
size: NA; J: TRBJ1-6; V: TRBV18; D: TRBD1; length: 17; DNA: TGTGCCAGCTCACCAGCCAGGGGGTCGGCCTATAATTCACCCCTCCACTTT; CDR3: CASSPARGSAYNSPLHF
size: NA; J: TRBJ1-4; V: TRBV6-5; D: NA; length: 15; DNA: TGTGCCAGCAGCCAAACCGGAGCAACTAATGAAAAACTGTTTTTT; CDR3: CASSQTGATNEKLFF
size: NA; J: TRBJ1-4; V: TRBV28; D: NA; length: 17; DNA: TGTGCCAGCACCTTCCTACAAGGGGGTGCAACTAATGAAAAACTGTTTTTT; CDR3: CASTFLQGGATNEKLFF
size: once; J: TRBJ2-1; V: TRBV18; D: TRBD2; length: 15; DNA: TGTGCCAGCTCACCAGGGGGACTAGCGGCCAATGAGCAGTTCTTC; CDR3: CASSPGGLAANEQFF
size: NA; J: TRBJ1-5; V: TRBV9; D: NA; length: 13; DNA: TGTGCCAGCAGCGCGTGGGGTGGTCAGCCCCAGCATTTT; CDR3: CASSAWGGQPQHF
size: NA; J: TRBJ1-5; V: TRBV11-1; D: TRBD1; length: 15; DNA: TGTGCCAGCAGCTTAGGGACAGGGAGCAATCAGCCCCAGCATTTT; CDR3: CASSLGTGSNQPQHF
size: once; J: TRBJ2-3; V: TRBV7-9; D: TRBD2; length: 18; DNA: TGTGCCAGCAGCCCAAGTCCCTTAGCGGGAGATCTGGCAGATACGCAGTATTTT; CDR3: CASSPSPLAGDLADTQYF
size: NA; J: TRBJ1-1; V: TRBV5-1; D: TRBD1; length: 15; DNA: TGCGCCAGCAGCTTAGACAGGGGATCGAACACTGAAGCTTTCTTT; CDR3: CASSLDRGSNTEAFF
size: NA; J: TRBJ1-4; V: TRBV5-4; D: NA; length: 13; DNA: TGTGCTTCGGGGGGAGGCCTAAATGAAAAACTGTTTTTT; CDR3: CASGGGLNEKLFF
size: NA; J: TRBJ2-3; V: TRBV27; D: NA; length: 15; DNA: TGTGCCAGCAGTTTTTCGGGGATTGGGGCAGATACGCAGTATTTT; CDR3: CASSFSGIGADTQYF
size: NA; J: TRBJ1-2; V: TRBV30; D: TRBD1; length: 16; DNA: TGTGCCTGGAGCGAGCAAACGACAGGGGGCAACTATGGCTACACCTTC; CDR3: CAWSEQTTGGNYGYTF
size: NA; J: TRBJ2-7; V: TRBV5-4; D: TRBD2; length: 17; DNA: TGTGCCAGCAGCAACACCGGGACTAGTAGAGGGGGCTACGAGCAGTACTTC; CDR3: CASSNTGTSRGGYEQYF
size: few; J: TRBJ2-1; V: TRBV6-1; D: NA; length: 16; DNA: TGTGCCAGCAGTGGTCAAGGAGGCACAGGGTCTAACGAGCAGTTCTTC; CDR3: CASSGQGGTGSNEQFF
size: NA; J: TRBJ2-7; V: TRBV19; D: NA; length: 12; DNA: TGTGCCAGTAGTATTACCTCCTACGAGCAGTACTTC; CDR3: CASSITSYEQYF
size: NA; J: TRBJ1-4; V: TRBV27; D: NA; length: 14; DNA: TGTGCCAGCAGTTTATCCGGACGGGGTGAAAAACTGTTTTTT; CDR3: CASSLSGRGEKLFF
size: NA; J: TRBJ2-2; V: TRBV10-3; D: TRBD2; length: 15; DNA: TGTGCCAGCCTCACTCGGGAGGGGAACACCGGGGAGCTGTTTTTT; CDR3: CASLTREGNTGELFF
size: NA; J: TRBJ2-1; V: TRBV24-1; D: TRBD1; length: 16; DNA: TGTGCCACCAGTGACCACGGACAGGGGGCTGCGAATGAGCAGTTCTTC; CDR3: CATSDHGQGAANEQFF
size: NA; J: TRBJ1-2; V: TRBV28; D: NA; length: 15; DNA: TGTGCCAGCAACTTTCAGGGACGGACGAGGGATGGCTACACCTTC; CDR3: CASNFQGRTRDGYTF
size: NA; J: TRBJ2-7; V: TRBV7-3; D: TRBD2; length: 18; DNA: TGTGCCAGCAGCTTAGGACCGGGGGCCTCTAGCGGGAGTTACGAGCAGTACTTC; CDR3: CASSLGPGASSGSYEQYF
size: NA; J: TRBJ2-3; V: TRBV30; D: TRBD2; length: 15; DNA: TGTGCCTGGAGCGTACTAGCGGGACACACAGATACGCAGTATTTT; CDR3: CAWSVLAGHTDTQYF
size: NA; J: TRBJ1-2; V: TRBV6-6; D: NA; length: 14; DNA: TGTGCCAGCAGTTACTCAGAGGGGTACAATGGCTACACCTTC; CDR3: CASSYSEGYNGYTF
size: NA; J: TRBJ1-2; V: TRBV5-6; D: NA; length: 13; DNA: TGTGCCAGCAGCTTGGTAGGTCGAGAGGGCTACACCTTC; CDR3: CASSLVGREGYTF
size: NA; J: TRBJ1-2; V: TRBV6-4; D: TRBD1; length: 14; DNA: TGTGCCAGCAGTGGTGGACAGGGATGGTATGGCTACACCTTC; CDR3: CASSGGQGWYGYTF
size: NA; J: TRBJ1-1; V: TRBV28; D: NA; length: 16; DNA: TGTGCCAGCAGTTTTGCAGGGCGGGTGAGTGACACTGAAGCTTTCTTT; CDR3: CASSFAGRVSDTEAFF